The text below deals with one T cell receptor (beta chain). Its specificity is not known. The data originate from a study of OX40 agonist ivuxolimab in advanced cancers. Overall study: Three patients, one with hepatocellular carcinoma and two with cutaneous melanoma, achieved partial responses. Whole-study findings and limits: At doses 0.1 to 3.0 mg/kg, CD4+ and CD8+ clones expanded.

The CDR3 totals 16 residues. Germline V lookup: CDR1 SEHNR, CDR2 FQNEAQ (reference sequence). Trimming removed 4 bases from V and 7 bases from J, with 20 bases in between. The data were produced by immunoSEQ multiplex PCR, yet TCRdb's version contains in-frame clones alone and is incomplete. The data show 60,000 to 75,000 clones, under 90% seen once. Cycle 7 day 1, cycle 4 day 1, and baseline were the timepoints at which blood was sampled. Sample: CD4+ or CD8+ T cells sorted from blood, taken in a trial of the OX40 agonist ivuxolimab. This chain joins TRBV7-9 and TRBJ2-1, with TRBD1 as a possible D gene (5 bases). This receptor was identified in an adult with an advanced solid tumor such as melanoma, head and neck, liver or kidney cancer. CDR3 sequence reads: CASSYSIRAPGNEQFF. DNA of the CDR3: TGTGCCAGCAGCTATAGTATCAGGGCCCCTGGAAATGAGCAGTTCTTC. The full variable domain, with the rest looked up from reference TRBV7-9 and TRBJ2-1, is DTGVSQNPRHKITKRGQNVTFRCDPISEHNRLYWYRQTLGQGPEFLTYFQNEAQLEKSRLLSDRFSAERPKGSFSTLEIQRTEQGDSAMYLCASSYSIRAPGNEQFFGPGTRLTVL.